A single sample is the source of the 3 T cell receptor beta chains below, sequenced in a study of blood T cell repertoires in COVID-19. This table comes from immunoSEQ multiplex PCR, and its TCRdb copy is limited to in-frame clones, with some not included. The sample includes about 99,000 clones, 91% of them seen just once. Sequencing input: peripheral blood. The receptor set was obtained from a human donor in a cohort sampled during active COVID-19.

The chain has TRBV7-2 and TRBJ2-3, with 8 bases identical to TRBD2. Trimming at V came to 5 bases and at J to 2 bases, leaving 9 bases not matched to a gene. Germline-derived CDR1 and CDR2 are SGHTA and FQGNSA. The CDR3 is made up of 16 amino acids. In DNA form, the CDR3 reads TGTGCCAGCAGCCTTGGACTAGCTCCCTTCACAGATACGCAGTATTTT. Its protein product is CASSLGLAPFTDTQYF.

Here the CDR3 DNA reads TGCGCCAGCAGCTTACCCGGGACTAGCGGTCTCGAGCAGTACTTC. Encoded protein: CASSLPGTSGLEQYF. The chain couples TRBV5-1 to TRBJ2-7; 11 bases fit TRBD2. Germline CDR1 SGHRS, CDR2 YFSETQ. The CDR3 has 15 residues. Losses at the gene ends were 2 bases for V and 6 bases for J; bases not matched to a gene: 7.

J is TRBJ2-5 and V is TRBV7-2; TRBD2 is a possible D gene (6 bases). This CDR3 spans 14 amino acids. Trimming removed 5 bases at V and 3 bases at J, with 13 bases between. Germline CDR1 reads SGHTA; CDR2 reads FQGNSA. CDR3 sequence: CASSLRRGEETQYF. The CDR3 DNA follows: TGTGCCAGCAGCCTAAGGCGGGGAGAAGAGACCCAGTACTTC.